These T cell receptor beta chains were read from a single sample in a study of beta chain features in type 1 diabetes. The protocol was immunoSEQ multiplex PCR, while the TCRdb copy is restricted to in-frame clones and leaves out a portion. Here the sample spans about 660,000 clones, around an eighth being singletons. Sequences were obtained from naive CD4+ T cells from blood. The receptors were gathered from a young man with type 1 diabetes. Each CDR3 is given without its conserved first and last residue. A D gene is named only where the DNA matches it firmly. Rows give clone size only sometimes, using once, few, many, or a class for an expanded clone.

clone size	D gene	V gene	J gene	CDR3 protein
few	NA	TRBV18	TRBJ2-1	ASSPIRVNVNNEQF
few	NA	TRBV7-2	TRBJ1-6	ASSLVGGGLVSPLH
NA	NA	TRBV11-3	TRBJ2-1	ASSSRDHWANEQF
few	NA	TRBV30	TRBJ2-7	AWSVLTGINEQY
many	NA	TRBV10-3	TRBJ2-1	AMSTGEGYEQF
NA	NA	TRBV5-1	TRBJ2-3	ASSLSPGPFTDTQY
few	NA	TRBV6-6	TRBJ2-1	ASIGTSSYNEQF
NA	NA	TRBV10-3	TRBJ2-3	AISGASGDTQY
few	TRBD1	TRBV5-1	TRBJ2-7	ASSSPGLLIDRGKNEQY
NA	TRBD1	TRBV4-2	TRBJ1-4	ASSQYRGQNEKLF